This TCR beta chain appears in the sequencing data of a study of type 1 and type 2 diabetes patients. General study points: Between type 2 diabetes and control samples, V and J usage averaged roughly 0.97 correlation.

There are a few counts of this clonotype. Its antigen is undetermined. The PCR template was genomic DNA. Multiplex PCR with 30 forward and 13 reverse primers amplified the TCR beta CDR3. TCRdb reprocessed the multiplex PCR reads with MiXCR, giving one entry per CDR3 protein. The sample has around 300,000 distinct CDR3 sequences, 40% to 50% seen once. The CDR3 totals 16 residues. Germline trimming cut 6 bases from V and 0 bases from J; bases unmatched to any gene: 12. The germline CDR1 and CDR2 sequences are DFQATT and SNEGSKA (reference sequence). Sequenced material: peripheral blood mononuclear cells (PBMCs). J is TRBJ2-3 and V is TRBV20-1, with 7 bases that match TRBD1. The source is a man aged 18 to 30 with type 2 diabetes. DNA of the CDR3: TGCAGTGCCCAGGCCGCGACAGGGACGAGCACAGATACGCAGTATTTT. Protein sequence: CSAQAATGTSTDTQYF.